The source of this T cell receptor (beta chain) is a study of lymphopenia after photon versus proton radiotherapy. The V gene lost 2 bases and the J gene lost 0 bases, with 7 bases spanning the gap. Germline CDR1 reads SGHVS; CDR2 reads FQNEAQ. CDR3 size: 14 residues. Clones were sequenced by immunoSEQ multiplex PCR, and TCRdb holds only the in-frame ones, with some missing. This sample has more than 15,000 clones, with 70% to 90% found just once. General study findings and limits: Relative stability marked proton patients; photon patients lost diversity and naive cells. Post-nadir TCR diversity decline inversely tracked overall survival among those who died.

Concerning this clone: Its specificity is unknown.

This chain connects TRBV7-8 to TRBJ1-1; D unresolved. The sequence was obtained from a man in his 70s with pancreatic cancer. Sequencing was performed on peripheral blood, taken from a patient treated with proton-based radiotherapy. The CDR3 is CASSLWFMNTEAFF. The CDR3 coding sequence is TGTGCCAGCAGCTTATGGTTTATGAACACTGAAGCTTTCTTT. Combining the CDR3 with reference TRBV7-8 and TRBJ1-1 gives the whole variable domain GAGVSQSPRYKVAKRGQDVALRCDPISGHVSLFWYQQALGQGPEFLTYFQNEAQLDKSGLPSDRFFAERPEGSVSTLKIQRTQQEDSAVYLCASSLWFMNTEAFFGQGTRLTVV.